This T cell receptor (beta chain) came from a study of shared clonotypes between healthy human individuals (TCRdb year 2020). About the study as a whole: A couple of women and three men aged 18 to 49 years were included in the cohort. Per donor, three plates each were used for CD4 naive and CD4 memory, two for CD8 naive, and one for CD8 memory. Blood TCR repertoires of four to six healthy adults were deeply sequenced to estimate repertoire size and the extent of clonotype sharing between individuals. Libraries were prepared and TCR repertoires were sequenced by different laboratories using diverse techniques, in order to increase sequencing depth and limit assay-specific biases. Each donor's leukapheresis produced roughly between roughly 0.85 and 10 billion PBMCs. What the authors observed across the whole study: Because the study included a small number of donors, the genetic and exposure-history diversity represented was limited. Sampling was restricted to blood, and TCR repertoires in tissue are likely to differ from TCR repertoires in blood. When several donors were compared, the shared fraction of clonotypes was about 5.5% for naive CD4, approximately 3.5% for naive CD8, 2.3% for memory CD4, and 0.4% for memory CD8. Incomplete sequencing was indicated by rarefaction of sorted-subset datasets, despite the large sequencing depth. Compared with non-shared clonotypes, clonotypes shared by all four sorted-subset donors had higher generation probabilities. Larger estimated clonotype richness was generally found for naive subsets than for memory subsets. Based on pairwise subsampling, the degree of clonotype sharing among donors was expected to be affected by sequencing depth.

V is trimmed back by 8 bases and J by 3 bases, and the junction contains 5 bases that no gene match accounts for. The germline V gene gives CDR1 as SNHLY and CDR2 as FYNNEI. The CDR3 runs 13 amino acids, cysteine and phenylalanine included. Of all the DNA, just the CDR3 is kept, 39 bases in frame from base 1. TCR CDR3 regions were amplified from genomic DNA by multiplex PCR using the deep immunoSEQ assay. Genomic DNA extracted from each cell subset was distributed evenly over all wells of several immunoSEQ 96-well plates, and each plate served as one replicate. For sorted subsets, approximately 0.2 ug of genomic DNA, equivalent to around 29,000 T cell genomes, went into each replicate PCR. Purified libraries were quantified with a Qubit 3.0 fluorometer, sized on a Bioanalyzer 2100, and re-quantified with the KAPA Library Quantification kit. Every immunoSEQ 96-well plate was sequenced on a dedicated single-read 150-cycle Illumina NextSeq 550 flow cell. On the study's bioinformatics: Because only junctional sequences without quality scores were contained in the immunoSEQ output, filtering matching that applied to full-length reads could not be performed. Sequences were annotated with PyIR, a Python wrapper for IgBLAST v1.9, using IMGT germline references to assign V/J genes and CDR3. Reads were removed for weak V/J assignments (E-value above 1e-6), missing CDR3, stop codons, out-of-frame junctions, or ambiguous translated residues. A V3J clonotype was defined by an identical inferred V gene, J gene, and CDR3 amino acid sequence. The percentage overlap between two repertoires was calculated by dividing the number of shared unique clonotypes by the size of the smaller repertoire. RTK rarefaction, the Chao1 estimator, and Recon v2.1 estimates of unobserved clonotypes were used to assess repertoire richness. Generation probabilities were computed with OLGA for all TCRbeta clonotypes obtained by the gDNA method from a few donors. The table was pulled from immuneACCESS by TCRdb, which kept in-frame rearrangements only. Such tables lose some clones; where checked, under half of the loss comes from unresolved V genes, and the rest has no known cause. V, J and clone size are taken as reported in that table, and D and trimming were inferred from the DNA itself. The sample table holds some 660,000 clones, of which 60% to 75% were seen once. In total, the top ten clones hold roughly 1.9% of the sample.

This clone has a single count. No antigen is known for it. No much larger clonotype is one base removed from it; base qualities were not supplied. The donors were healthy, HIV-negative adults who had no recently reported acute infections or vaccinations. Every donor was a Caucasian adult residing in Nashville, Tennessee, USA. Magnetic negative selection was used to enrich CD4+ T cells, after which naive cells were positively selected on CD45RA and the negative fraction became the memory subset. Blood was collected by leukapheresis, and PBMCs were isolated by Ficoll-Histopaque density gradient centrifugation and then cryopreserved in liquid nitrogen vapor phase. Analytical flow cytometry was used to check the purity and quantity of each magnetically sorted T cell population. Genomic DNA was isolated from each sorted fraction and quantified by UV absorbance on a Nanodrop 2000c.

The rearrangement joined TRBV2 to TRBJ2-3, and 7 junction bases match TRBD2. This clonotype was obtained from a woman aged 30 to 39 in good health. The specimen sequenced was memory CD4+ T cells sorted from blood. Read against the paper, the sample's cell subset or site label means: CD45RA-negative fraction. The DNA is TGTGCCAGCCGGTGGGGGGGTACAGATACGCAGTATTTT. Translated, this gives CASRWGGTDTQYF.